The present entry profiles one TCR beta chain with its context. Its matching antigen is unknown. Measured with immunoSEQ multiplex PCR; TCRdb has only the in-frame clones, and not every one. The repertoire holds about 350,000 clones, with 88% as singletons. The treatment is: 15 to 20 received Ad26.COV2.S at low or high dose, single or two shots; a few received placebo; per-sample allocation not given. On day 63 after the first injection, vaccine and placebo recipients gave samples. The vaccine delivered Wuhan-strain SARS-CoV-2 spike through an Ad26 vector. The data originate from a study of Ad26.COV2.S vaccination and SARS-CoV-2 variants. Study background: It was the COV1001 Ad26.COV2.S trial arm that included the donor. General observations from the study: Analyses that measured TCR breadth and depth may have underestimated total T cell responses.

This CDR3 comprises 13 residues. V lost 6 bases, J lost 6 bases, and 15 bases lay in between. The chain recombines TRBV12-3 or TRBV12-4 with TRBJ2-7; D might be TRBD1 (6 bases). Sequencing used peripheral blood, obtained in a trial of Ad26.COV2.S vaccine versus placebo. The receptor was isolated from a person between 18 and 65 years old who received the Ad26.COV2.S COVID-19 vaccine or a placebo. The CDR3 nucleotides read TGTGCCAGCAGGGGGGCAGGGGTGGGCGAGCAGTACTTC. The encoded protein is CASRGAGVGEQYF.